Each of the 23 T cell receptor beta chains below was sequenced from the same sample in a study of T-cell reconstitution after alpha-beta-depleted transplantation in children. TCRbeta library preparation incorporated unique molecular identifiers. One entry per CDR3 protein, called by TCRdb with MiXCR from the PCR reads. The data contain about 290,000 distinct CDR3 sequences, roughly a tenth of them singletons. Sequencing used PBMCs, obtained before TCRalphabeta/CD19-depleted stem cell transplant. The receptors were gathered from a boy in the first two years of life with acute myeloid leukemia, due to receive a stem cell transplant.

Regarding this clonotype: This may be a read error: a much more frequent sequence differs by one nucleotide. V usage is TRBV10-3 and J usage is TRBJ1-3; 8 bases are shared with TRBD1. The CDR3 has 16 residues. Germline CDR1 is ENHRY and CDR2 is SYGVKD. J gave up 5 bases and V 6 bases, and 12 bases lay outside the gene matches. The CDR3 bases are TGTGCCATCAGAGAGCCGAGGACAGGGCAAAGAAACACCATATATTTT. It yields the protein CAIREPRTGQRNTIYF.

Ten or more counts support this clonotype. This chain joins TRBV10-3 and TRBJ2-7; 7 bases fit TRBD2. V lost 6 bases, J lost 2 bases, and 10 bases stayed unmatched. Looked up from germline, CDR1 is ENHRY and CDR2 is SYGVKD. The CDR3 runs 15 residues. The DNA of the CDR3 is TGTGCCATCAGAACCGACCGACTAGCCCCCTACGAGCAGTACTTC. Translation gives CAIRTDRLAPYEQYF.

This clonotype occurred many times. The rearrangement uses TRBV20-1 and TRBJ2-1, with D unresolved. V shed 6 bases and J shed 3 bases, with 15 bases lying between them. The germline gives CDR1 DFQATT, CDR2 SNEGSKA (reference sequence). This CDR3 has 14 amino acids. The CDR3, as DNA: TGCAGTGCGGGGTCGGTAGGGATCTACAATGAGCAGTTCTTC. It yields the protein CSAGSVGIYNEQFF.

The table lists this clonotype with many counts. CDR3 residues: CSARVGDSNEQFF. In nucleotides, the CDR3 is TGCAGTGCTAGAGTAGGGGACAGCAATGAGCAGTTCTTC. This chain connects TRBV20-1 to TRBJ2-1, with 7 bases lining up with TRBD1. The CDR3 spans 13 residues. V shed 1 base and J 6 bases; nucleotides not matched to a gene: 3. Germline CDR1 reads DFQATT; CDR2 reads SNEGSKA (reference sequence).

This clonotype was observed many times. The J gene is TRBJ2-1, the V gene TRBV5-1; 10 bases align to TRBD1. Germline V CDR1 and CDR2: SGHRS, YFSETQ. V shed 1 base and J 7 bases; nucleotides not matched to a gene: 5. The CDR3 spans 15 residues. The CDR3, as DNA: TGCGCCAGCAGCTTGTCGGGACAGGGGTGGAATGAGCAGTTCTTC. This codes for CASSLSGQGWNEQFF. The full variable domain, its missing parts supplied by reference TRBV5-1 and TRBJ2-1, is KAGVTQTPRYLIKTRGQQVTLSCSPISGHRSVSWYQQTPGQGLQFLFEYFSETQRNKGNFPGRFSGRQFSNSRSEMNVSTLELGDSALYLCASSLSGQGWNEQFFGPGTRLTVL.

The chain uses TRBV12-3 or TRBV12-4 and TRBJ1-2; TRBD1 agrees at 7 bases. CDR3 length equals 13 residues. With V trimmed by 3 bases and J by 6 bases, 4 bases remained unmatched. CDR3 loop: CASSFKGANGYTF. DNA of the CDR3: TGTGCCAGCAGTTTTAAGGGGGCAAATGGCTACACCTTC.

This clonotype was seen a few times. The genes are TRBV4-2 and TRBJ2-7; 9 nucleotides match TRBD2. The length of the CDR3 is 16 residues. Germline CDR1 LGHNA, CDR2 YNFKEQ. V trimming: 0 bases; J trimming: 4 bases; junction bases outside the gene matches: 7. CDR3 bases: TGTGCCAGCAGCCAAGATCACGGGCTAGCGGGATACGAGCAGTACTTC. Residues: CASSQDHGLAGYEQYF.

Ten or more counts support this clonotype. The chain combines TRBV29-1 with TRBJ2-1; 10 bases align to TRBD2. This CDR3 region has 17 residues. The germline CDR1 and CDR2 sequences are SQVTM and ANQGSEA. The ends lost 1 base at V and 4 bases at J; junction bases unmatched: 10. The CDR3 region is CSVEVGLAGARYNEQFF. Here the CDR3 DNA reads TGCAGCGTTGAAGTGGGGCTAGCGGGGGCCCGTTACAATGAGCAGTTCTTC.

This clonotype was observed at least ten times. This chain joins TRBV20-1 and TRBJ1-5; D remains ambiguous. The CDR3 has 14 residues. The germline V and J ends were trimmed by 0 bases and 0 bases, with 6 bases remaining between them. Looked up from germline, CDR1 is DFQATT and CDR2 is SNEGSKA (reference sequence). CDR3 protein: CSARDFFSNQPQHF. The CDR3 DNA is TGCAGTGCTAGAGATTTTTTTAGCAATCAGCCCCAGCATTTT.

Comments on this clonotype: This clone may be a read error of a much larger clone one base away. The genes are TRBV28 and TRBJ1-5; D may be TRBD1 (6 bases). V was shortened by 5 bases and J by 0 bases, with 14 bases between the two germline ends. The CDR3 is 16 amino acids. Germline-derived CDR1 and CDR2 are MDHEN and SYDVKM. The CDR3 nucleotides read TGTGCCAGCAGTAACTGGGCAGGGGATAGCAATCAGCCCCAGCATTTT. It encodes CASSNWAGDSNQPQHF.

The chain has TRBV12-3 or TRBV12-4 and TRBJ1-5; D unresolved. Trimming cost V 3 bases and J 3 bases, with 15 bases left between them. The CDR3 spans 16 residues. In nucleotides, the CDR3 is TGTGCCAGCAGTTTCGCATGGGGAGGGATCAATCAGCCCCAGCATTTT. This codes for CASSFAWGGINQPQHF.

In its sample, this clonotype was seen many times. The rearrangement uses TRBV6-6 and TRBJ1-4, with TRBD1 matching over 7 bases. The germline CDR1 and CDR2 sequences are MNHNY and SVGAGI (reference sequence). V dropped 6 bases and J dropped 8; count of bases not matched to a gene: 0. This CDR3 contains 11 residues. CDR3 nucleotide sequence: TGTGCCAGCAGAGGGGGCGAAAAACTGTTTTTT. Residues: CASRGGEKLFF.

This clonotype was counted many times. The V and J genes are TRBV28 and TRBJ2-5, with 11 bases fitting TRBD2. Losses at the gene ends were 5 bases for V and 3 bases for J; bases not matched to a gene: 5. Germline assignment: CDR1 MDHEN and CDR2 SYDVKM. The CDR3 length is 15 residues. The DNA of the CDR3 is TGTGCCAGCAGTCCCCAGACTAGCGGGGAAGAGACCCAGTACTTC. Translating gives CASSPQTSGEETQYF.

This clonotype occurred many times. The CDR3 DNA sequence: TGCGCCAGCACAAAAGACCCCTTAGCCAAAAACATTCAGTACTTC. Encoded protein: CASTKDPLAKNIQYF. The V call is TRBV4-1, the J call TRBJ2-4; unclear D gene. This CDR3 region has 15 residues. CDR1 and CDR2 from the germline V gene are MGHRA and YSYEKL. Deletions cut 7 bases from V and 0 bases from J, with 13 bases between.

This clonotype showed up many times. The chain's CDR3 is CASSVVASGRTDTQYF. As DNA, the CDR3 is TGTGCCAGCAGCGTAGTCGCTAGCGGGAGAACAGATACGCAGTATTTT. The chain is built from TRBV9 and TRBJ2-3; 10 nucleotides match TRBD2. Germline V gives CDR1 SGDLS, CDR2 YYNGEE. V gave up 0 bases and J gave up 3 bases; unmatched junction bases: 4. CDR3 size: 16 residues.

This clonotype came up a few times. The gene calls are TRBV6-5 and TRBJ1-5; D perhaps matches TRBD1 (5 bases). Germline CDR1 reads MNHEY; CDR2 reads SVGAGI. This CDR3 is built from 17 residues. V lost 0 bases, J lost 1 base, and 13 bases lay in between. The CDR3 DNA sequence: TGTGCCAGCAGTTACTCGGGCGGGCAGGGAAGCAATCAGCCCCAGCATTTT. It translates to CASSYSGGQGSNQPQHF.

The rearrangement uses TRBV5-1 and TRBJ1-4; D is undetermined. Germline CDR1 reads SGHRS; CDR2 reads YFSETQ. V lost 0 bases to trimming and J lost 4 bases, with 16 bases between them. This CDR3 comprises 17 residues. The CDR3 coding sequence is TGCGCCAGCAGCTTGGAAAAAGACGGCCGGAATAATGAAAAACTGTTTTTT. Protein product: CASSLEKDGRNNEKLFF.

This clonotype was found a few times. V and J are TRBV6-5 and TRBJ2-5; 7 positions agree with TRBD1. V lost 6 bases, J lost 0 bases, and 4 bases stayed unmatched. This CDR3 region has 14 residues. Germline-derived CDR1 and CDR2 are MNHEY and SVGAGI. The CDR3 protein is CASRRQGYQETQYF. The CDR3 DNA reads as TGTGCCAGCAGAAGACAGGGCTACCAAGAGACCCAGTACTTC.

The chain carries TRBV12-3 or TRBV12-4 and TRBJ1-2; 10 bases are a match to TRBD1. The J segment lost 4 bases and the V segment lost 6 bases, leaving 5 bases of the junction unmatched. The CDR3 has 14 amino acids. As DNA, the CDR3 is TGTGCCAGCAGAGCGGACAGGGGGTCCTATGGCTACACCTTC. This translates into CASRADRGSYGYTF.

This clonotype was seen ten or more times. The genes are TRBV5-1 and TRBJ2-1; TRBD1 matches at 7 bases. Germline CDR1 is SGHRS and CDR2 is YFSETQ. This CDR3 region has 16 residues. V lost 1 base and J lost 4; bases outside the gene matches: 8. The CDR3 reads CASSLYSGTAYNEQFF. The CDR3 DNA reads as TGCGCCAGCAGCTTGTACTCCGGGACAGCGTACAATGAGCAGTTCTTC.

This clonotype was counted only a few times. V is TRBV19 and J is TRBJ2-2; the match to TRBD1 covers 8 bases. CDR1 is LNHDA, CDR2 SQIVND, per germline (reference sequence). The CDR3 is 16 amino acids. V lost 1 base and J lost 2; bases outside the gene matches: 3. In nucleotides, the CDR3 is TGTGCCAGTAGTATAGGGGGGACAGGTAACACCGGGGAGCTGTTTTTT. It is translated as CASSIGGTGNTGELFF.

Regarding this clonotype: With a much larger clone just one base away, this may be a read error. The J gene is TRBJ2-7, the V gene TRBV12-3 or TRBV12-4; 8 bases agree with TRBD1. The CDR3 is 16 amino acids. The CDR3 reads CDSSYAGQGPFYEQYF. In DNA form, the CDR3 reads TGTGACAGCAGTTACGCCGGACAGGGCCCATTTTACGAGCAGTACTTC.

This clonotype appeared a few times. V is TRBV20-1 and J is TRBJ2-7, with 8 bases that match TRBD1. CDR3 length equals 14 residues. V lost 5 bases, J lost 4 bases, and 10 bases stayed unmatched. Germline CDR1 reads DFQATT; CDR2 reads SNEGSKA (reference sequence). The CDR3 protein is CSAPDRGTGYEQYF. The CDR3 DNA reads TGCAGTGCTCCTGACAGGGGTACGGGGTACGAGCAGTACTTC.